The rows below give T cell receptor beta chains drawn from one sample of a study of human T cells and chemical hapten exposure. MiXCR, applied by TCRdb to the RACE reads, yields one record per CDR3 protein. Of about 340,000 distinct CDR3 sequences in the sample, about 7% were seen once. Sequenced here: whole blood, sampled in connection with sensitization to the hapten diphenylcyclopropenone (DPC). The receptor set was obtained from a woman aged 18-29 years with alopecia areata. Some clones in this sample may be carry-over from other donors' samples. The CDR3 runs from the conserved cysteine through the conserved F or W.

TRBV5-6	TRBJ2-3	CASSFWHHGSTDTQYF
TRBV10-3	TRBJ1-2	CAISVSLIYGYTF
TRBV5-5	TRBJ2-6	CASSSGVAGGSGANVLTF
TRBV20-1	TRBJ1-6	CSARDVGGRSPLHF
TRBV10-3	TRBJ1-2	CAISASGTSYYGYTF
TRBV10-3	TRBJ2-3	CAIHSGGSTDTQYF
TRBV9	TRBJ1-2	CASSVVDGFYGYTF
TRBV4-3	TRBJ2-7	CASSQDNGQGNEQYF
TRBV6-4	TRBJ1-6	CASSDRDNSPLHF
TRBV6-5	TRBJ1-1	CATSIMGTEAFF
TRBV10-2	TRBJ2-6	CASSIDARANVLTF
TRBV9	TRBJ1-1	CASSVDGGTEAFF
TRBV7-2	TRBJ1-1	CASSPHVGPTLAFF
TRBV5-6	TRBJ2-3	CASSLLAGGTDTQYF
TRBV21-1	TRBJ2-1	CASSKQAGAHSHNEQFF
TRBV7-2	TRBJ2-7	CASKLGGLHEQYF
TRBV2	TRBJ2-7	CASSEGTSGATGSYEQYF
TRBV7-9	TRBJ1-4	CASSLDPVLGKLFF
TRBV7-8	TRBJ1-1	CASLAAYTEAFF
TRBV6-2/TRBV6-3	TRBJ1-1	CASSYMWDTEAFF
TRBV12-5	TRBJ2-7	CASGSPGQGFSYEQYF
TRBV5-1	TRBJ2-7	CASRAGTNSYEQYF
TRBV28	TRBJ1-1	CASSSQGANTEAFF
TRBV12-5	TRBJ1-6	CASGLGLTGPSPLHF